This T cell receptor beta chain was found in a study of blood T cell repertoires in COVID-19. TCRdb's copy holds only in-frame clones and misses some; the assay was immunoSEQ multiplex PCR. Among around 210,000 clones listed, approximately 88% were seen once. V lost 4 bases, J lost 4 bases, and 6 bases stayed unmatched. The CDR3 has 15 amino acids. Germline assignment: CDR1 MDHEN and CDR2 SYDVKM. This clone has just one count. This clonotype was sampled from a woman under 30 who had recovered from COVID-19. Sequenced sample: PBMCs or T cells enriched from blood (not recorded which). The chain is built from TRBV28 and TRBJ1-3; 8 bases align to TRBD1. CDR3 nucleotides: TGTGCCAGCAGTTCAACCCAGGGGGCAGGAAACACCATATATTTT. Translation gives CASSSTQGAGNTIYF.